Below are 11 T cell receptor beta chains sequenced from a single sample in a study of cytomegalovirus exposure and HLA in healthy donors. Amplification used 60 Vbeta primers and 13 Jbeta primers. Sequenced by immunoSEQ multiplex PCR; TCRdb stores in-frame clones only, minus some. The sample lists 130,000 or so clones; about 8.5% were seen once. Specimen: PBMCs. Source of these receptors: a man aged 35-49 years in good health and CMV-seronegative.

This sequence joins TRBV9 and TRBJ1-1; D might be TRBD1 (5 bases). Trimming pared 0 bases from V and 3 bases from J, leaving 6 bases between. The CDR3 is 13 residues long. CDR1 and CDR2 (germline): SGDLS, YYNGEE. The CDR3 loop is CASSVGQYTEAFF. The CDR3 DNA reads TGTGCCAGCAGCGTAGGACAGTACACTGAAGCTTTCTTT.

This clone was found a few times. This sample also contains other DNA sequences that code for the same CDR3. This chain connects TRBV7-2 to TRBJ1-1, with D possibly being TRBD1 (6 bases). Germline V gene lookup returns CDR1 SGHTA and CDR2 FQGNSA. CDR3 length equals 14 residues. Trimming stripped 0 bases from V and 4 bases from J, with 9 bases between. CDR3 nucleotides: TGTGCCAGCAGCTTAGCACGAGGGGGCACTGAAGCTTTCTTT. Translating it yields CASSLARGGTEAFF.

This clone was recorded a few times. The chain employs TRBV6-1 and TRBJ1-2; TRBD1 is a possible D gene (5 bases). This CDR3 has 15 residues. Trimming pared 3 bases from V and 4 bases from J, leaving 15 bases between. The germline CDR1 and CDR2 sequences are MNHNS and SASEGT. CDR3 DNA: TGTGCCAGCAGTGATACCTTACAGGTTTTCTATGGCTACACCTTC. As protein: CASSDTLQVFYGYTF.

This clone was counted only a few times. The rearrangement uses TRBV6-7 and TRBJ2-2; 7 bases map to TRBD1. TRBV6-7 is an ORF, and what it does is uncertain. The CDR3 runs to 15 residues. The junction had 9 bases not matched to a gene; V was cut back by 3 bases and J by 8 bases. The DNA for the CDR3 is TGTGCCAGCAGTTATACCCCTAGGGACAGAGGGGAGCTGTTTTTT. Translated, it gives CASSYTPRDRGELFF.

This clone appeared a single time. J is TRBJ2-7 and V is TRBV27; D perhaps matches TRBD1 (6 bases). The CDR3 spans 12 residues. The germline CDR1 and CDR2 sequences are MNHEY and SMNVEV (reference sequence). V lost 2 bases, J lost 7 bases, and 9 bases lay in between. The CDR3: CASSLTRGEQYF. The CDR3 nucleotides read TGTGCCAGCAGTTTAACCAGGGGAGAGCAGTACTTC.

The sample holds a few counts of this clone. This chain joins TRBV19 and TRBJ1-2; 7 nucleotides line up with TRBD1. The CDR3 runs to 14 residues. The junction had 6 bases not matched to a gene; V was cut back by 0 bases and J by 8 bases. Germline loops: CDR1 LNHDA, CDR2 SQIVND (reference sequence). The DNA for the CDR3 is TGTGCCAGTAGTATAGATCTAAGAGGGGGCGGCTACACCTTC. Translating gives CASSIDLRGGGYTF.

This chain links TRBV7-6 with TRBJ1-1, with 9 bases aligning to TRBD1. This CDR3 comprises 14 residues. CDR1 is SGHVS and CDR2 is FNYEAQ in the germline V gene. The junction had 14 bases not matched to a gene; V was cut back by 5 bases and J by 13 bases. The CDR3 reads CASSPSQGASIVFF. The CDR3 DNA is TGTGCCAGCAGCCCGTCACAGGGGGCCTCCATAGTTTTCTTT. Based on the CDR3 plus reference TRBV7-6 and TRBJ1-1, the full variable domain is GAGVSQSPRYKVTKRGQDVALRCDPISGHVSLYWYRQALGQGPEFLTYFNYEAQQDKSGLPNDRFSAERPEGSISTLTIQRTEQRDSAMYRCASSPSQGASIVFFGQGTRLTVV.

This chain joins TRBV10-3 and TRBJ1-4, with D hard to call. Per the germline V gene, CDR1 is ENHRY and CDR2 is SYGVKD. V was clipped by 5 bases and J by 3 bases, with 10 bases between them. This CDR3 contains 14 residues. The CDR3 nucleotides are TGTGCCATCAGTAAGGGAGGCGCTAATGAAAAACTGTTTTTT. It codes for CAISKGGANEKLFF.

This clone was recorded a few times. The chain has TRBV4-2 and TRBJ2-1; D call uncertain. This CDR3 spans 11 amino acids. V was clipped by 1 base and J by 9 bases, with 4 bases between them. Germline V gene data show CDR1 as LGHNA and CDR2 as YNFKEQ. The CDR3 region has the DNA TGTGCCAGCAGCCAAGCGGGTGAGCAGTTCTTC. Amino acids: CASSQAGEQFF.

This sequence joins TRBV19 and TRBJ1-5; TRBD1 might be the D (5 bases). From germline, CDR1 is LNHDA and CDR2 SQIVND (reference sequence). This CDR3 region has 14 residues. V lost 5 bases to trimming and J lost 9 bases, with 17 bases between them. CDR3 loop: CASSPAGLRRPQHF. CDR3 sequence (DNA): TGTGCCAGTAGTCCAGCAGGGCTCCGTCGGCCCCAGCATTTT.

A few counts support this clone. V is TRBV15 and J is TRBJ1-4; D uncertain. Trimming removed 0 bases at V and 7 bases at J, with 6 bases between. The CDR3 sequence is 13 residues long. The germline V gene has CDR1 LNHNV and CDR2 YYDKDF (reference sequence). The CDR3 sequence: CATSRDPGEKLFF. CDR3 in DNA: TGTGCCACCAGCAGAGATCCCGGTGAAAAACTGTTTTTT.